What follows are 32 T cell receptor beta chains derived from one specimen sequenced in a study of cytomegalovirus exposure and HLA in healthy donors. With 60 Vbeta and 13 Jbeta primers, the PCR was carried out. The assay was immunoSEQ multiplex PCR, and TCRdb's table has in-frame clones only and misses some. The sample has fewer than 110,000 clones; more than 80% are singletons. The sequencing sample was made of PBMCs. The receptors stem from a man aged 25 to 45 in good health and CMV-seronegative.

The rearrangement joins TRBV30 to TRBJ1-1; tentative D call: TRBD1 (5 bases). The CDR3 contains 14 residues. CDR1 and CDR2 from the germline V gene are GTSNPN and SVGIG (reference sequence). Trimming shortened V by 3 bases and J by 7 bases, and 18 bases separated the two germline ends. The chain's CDR3 is CAWRGVRGRGEAFF. CDR3 in DNA: TGTGCCTGGAGGGGGGTCCGGGGGAGGGGTGAAGCTTTCTTT.

The J gene is TRBJ2-3, the V gene TRBV6-6, with TRBD1 identical over 7 bases. The germline V gene encodes CDR1 MNHNY and CDR2 SVGAGI (reference sequence). The CDR3 is 16 amino acids. The junction had 4 bases not matched to a gene; V was cut back by 0 bases and J by 1 base. The CDR3 coding sequence is TGTGCCAGCAGTTACTCGGGCACAGGGGGCACAGATACGCAGTATTTT. This encodes CASSYSGTGGTDTQYF.

This sequence joins TRBV6-6 and TRBJ2-7; 7 bases map to TRBD2. Looked up from germline, CDR1 is MNHNY and CDR2 is SVGAGI (reference sequence). There are 15 residues in the CDR3. Trimming at V came to 7 bases and at J to 0 bases, leaving 9 bases not matched to a gene. DNA for the CDR3: TGTGCCAGCAATTCATGGACGGGGGGCTCCTACGAGCAGTACTTC. Protein: CASNSWTGGSYEQYF.

CDR3 nucleotides: TGTGCCAGCAGCTTTAGAGCCGGGACAAGATACAATGAGCAGTTCTTC. Its translation is CASSFRAGTRYNEQFF. This chain connects TRBV7-9 to TRBJ2-1; a weak D match, TRBD1 (6 bases). V gave up 3 bases and J gave up 4 bases, with 16 bases separating them. The CDR3 has 16 amino acids. CDR1 and CDR2 (germline): SEHNR, FQNEAQ (reference sequence).

The V and J genes are TRBV7-8 and TRBJ1-4; unclear D gene. The CDR3 has 15 amino acids. In germline, CDR1 is SGHVS, CDR2 FQNEAQ. With 2 bases removed from V and 0 bases from J, the gap between germline ends came to 7 bases. CDR3 amino acids: CASSLQETTNEKLFF. In DNA form, the CDR3 reads TGTGCCAGCAGCTTACAGGAAACAACTAATGAAAAACTGTTTTTT. The whole variable domain, remainder taken from reference TRBV7-8 and TRBJ1-4, is GAGVSQSPRYKVAKRGQDVALRCDPISGHVSLFWYQQALGQGPEFLTYFQNEAQLDKSGLPSDRFFAERPEGSVSTLKIQRTQQEDSAVYLCASSLQETTNEKLFFGSGTQLSVL.

This sequence joins TRBV5-4 and TRBJ1-2; D may be TRBD1 (6 bases). Germline V gives CDR1 SGHNT, CDR2 YYREEE (reference sequence). The CDR3 runs to 13 residues. Trimming removed 0 bases from V and 5 bases from J, with 8 bases in between. The DNA for the CDR3 is TGTGCCAGCAGCTTGGACAGGGAGTATGGCTACACCTTC. This encodes CASSLDREYGYTF.

This clone was seen more than once but under ten times. CDR3 region: CASSFVGQGATTDTQYF. The CDR3 region has the DNA TGCGCCAGCAGCTTTGTCGGACAGGGGGCTACCACAGATACGCAGTATTTT. This chain connects TRBV5-1 to TRBJ2-3, with 11 nucleotides matching TRBD1. J was trimmed by 2 bases and V by 2 bases; bases with no gene match: 7. Germline CDR1 SGHRS, CDR2 YFSETQ. The CDR3 consists of 17 residues.

This chain links TRBV19 with TRBJ2-7; TRBD1 might be the D (6 bases). Trimming pared 3 bases from V and 2 bases from J, leaving 11 bases between. From germline, CDR1 is LNHDA and CDR2 SQIVND (reference sequence). The CDR3 contains 14 residues. The CDR3, as DNA: TGTGCCAGTAGTATCAAACAGGGCCCCTACGAGCAGTACTTC. It is translated as CASSIKQGPYEQYF.

V is TRBV6-5 and J is TRBJ2-7; 8 bases map to TRBD2. The CDR3 runs 12 residues. The germline V gene encodes CDR1 MNHEY and CDR2 SVGAGI. V was clipped by 6 bases and J by 6 bases; unmatched bases: 4. CDR3 sequence: CASRSGTSEQYF. CDR3 nucleotides: TGTGCCAGCAGATCCGGGACTAGCGAGCAGTACTTC.

The rearrangement uses TRBV9 and TRBJ2-7, with a possible D match to TRBD1 (7 bases). Deletions cut 4 bases from V and 1 base from J, with 12 bases between. Germline V gene sequence: CDR1 SGDLS, CDR2 YYNGEE. CDR3 size: 14 residues. CDR3 residues: CASSRTGLSYEQYF. The CDR3 DNA reads TGTGCCAGCAGCAGGACAGGACTATCCTACGAGCAGTACTTC.

The CDR3 is CASSLAERGSTQYF. DNA of the CDR3: TGTGCCAGCAGCTTGGCGGAGCGGGGGAGCACCCAGTACTTC. The rearrangement joins TRBV5-4 to TRBJ2-5, with TRBD2 matching over 8 bases. With 0 bases clipped from V and 8 bases from J, the junction kept 6 bases outside the gene matches. Germline values: CDR1 SGHNT, CDR2 YYREEE (reference sequence). The CDR3 consists of 14 residues.

The V and J genes are TRBV9 and TRBJ2-2, with D possibly being TRBD1 (5 bases). Trimming stripped 0 bases from V and 5 bases from J, with 14 bases between. The CDR3 consists of 16 residues. Germline CDR1 reads SGDLS; CDR2 reads YYNGEE. CDR3 loop: CASSVAGHGVTGELFF. The CDR3 DNA follows: TGTGCCAGCAGCGTAGCAGGGCACGGAGTGACCGGGGAGCTGTTTTTT.

The rearrangement links TRBV27 to TRBJ2-1; 11 bases align to TRBD1. Unmatched junction bases numbered 8, after V lost 7 bases and J lost 6 bases. This CDR3 comprises 15 residues. Germline-derived CDR1 and CDR2 are MNHEY and SMNVEV (reference sequence). The CDR3 loop is CASTRTGGDRNEQFF. In DNA, the CDR3 is TGTGCCAGCACTAGGACAGGGGGCGATCGCAATGAGCAGTTCTTC.

This rearrangement joins TRBV30 to TRBJ2-3, with a tentative D call TRBD2 (6 bases). Germline values: CDR1 GTSNPN, CDR2 SVGIG (reference sequence). The CDR3 extends over 12 amino acids. Trimming took 6 bases from V and 1 from J, leaving 8 bases between them. The CDR3 DNA reads as TGTGCCTGCGGGGGAGGCACAGATACGCAGTATTTT. The encoded protein is CACGGGTDTQYF.

V and J are TRBV5-1 and TRBJ2-7, with 7 bases that match TRBD1. The V gene's germline CDR1 is SGHRS and CDR2 YFSETQ. After removal of 0 bases from V and 4 bases from J, the junction contained 4 bases not matched to a gene. The CDR3 runs to 14 residues. CDR3 bases: TGCGCCAGCAGCTTGGACGCGACAGGGTACGAGCAGTACTTC. Its protein is CASSLDATGYEQYF.

This clone has only a few counts. The genes are TRBV13 and TRBJ1-6; 7 nucleotides agree with TRBD1. The CDR3 covers 15 residues. Per germline, CDR1 PRHDT and CDR2 FYEKMQ (reference sequence). Trimming at V came to 5 bases and at J to 9 bases, leaving 10 bases not matched to a gene. The CDR3 DNA sequence: TGTGCCAGCAGCCTTCGGGACAGTGGCGTTTCACCCCTCCACTTT. This gives the protein CASSLRDSGVSPLHF.

CDR3 DNA: TGTGCCAGCAGTTTAATGGGCAGATCGATGAACACTGAAGCTTTCTTT. Encoded protein: CASSLMGRSMNTEAFF. V and J are TRBV27 and TRBJ1-1; D not certain. V was shortened by 2 bases and J by 0 bases, with 13 bases between the two germline ends. Germline CDR1 MNHEY, CDR2 SMNVEV (reference sequence). The CDR3 loop spans 16 amino acids.

This chain connects TRBV4-1 to TRBJ1-5; no firm D call. CDR1 is MGHRA and CDR2 is YSYEKL in the germline V gene. V dropped 4 bases and J dropped 7 bases, with 23 bases sitting between them. The CDR3 covers 17 residues. The CDR3 sequence is CASSRSPFFVSRQPQHF. The CDR3 nucleotides read TGCGCCAGCAGCCGATCCCCCTTCTTCGTTAGTAGACAGCCCCAGCATTTT.

The chain couples TRBV7-9 to TRBJ1-2; TRBD1 agrees at 7 bases. With V trimmed by 3 bases and J by 7 bases, 11 bases remained unmatched. The CDR3 runs 15 residues. Germline V gives CDR1 SEHNR, CDR2 FQNEAQ (reference sequence). This CDR3 reads CASSFRNRGSSGYTF. The DNA of the CDR3 is TGTGCCAGCAGCTTCAGGAACAGGGGATCGAGTGGCTACACCTTC.

V gene TRBV7-2 combines with J gene TRBJ1-1; weak D call: TRBD1 (6 bases). V lost 5 bases and J lost 0, with 10 bases in between. CDR1 is SGHTA, CDR2 FQGNSA, per germline. The length of the CDR3 is 14 residues. The CDR3 coding sequence is TGTGCCAGCAGCGCAGGGGTGGTGAACACTGAAGCTTTCTTT. Translated: CASSAGVVNTEAFF.

The rearrangement links TRBV16 to TRBJ2-1; D remains ambiguous. The CDR3 has 11 residues. Germline V gene data show CDR1 as KGHSY and CDR2 as FQNENV. Trimming took off 7 bases at V and 7 bases at J, with 8 bases between the two ends. The CDR3 loop is CASTLDNEQFF. CDR3 DNA: TGTGCCAGCACTCTAGATAATGAGCAGTTCTTC.

The rearrangement joins TRBV29-1 to TRBJ1-4; the D is unclear. CDR3 length equals 12 residues. Trimming cost V 6 bases and J 8 bases, with 13 bases left between them. Germline V CDR1 and CDR2: SQVTM, ANQGSEA. CDR3 sequence (DNA): TGCAGCGTCGCGCTATCGGGGGAAAAACTGTTTTTT. It specifies CSVALSGEKLFF.

This chain connects TRBV7-8 to TRBJ2-1, with 13 bases aligning to TRBD2. Germline CDR1 reads SGHVS; CDR2 reads FQNEAQ. The junction had 6 bases not matched to a gene; V was cut back by 5 bases and J by 8 bases. The CDR3 contains 15 residues. In DNA, the CDR3 is TGTGCCAGCAGCCTCGGGACTAGCGGGGTGGATGAGCAGTTCTTC. It yields the protein CASSLGTSGVDEQFF.

The chain employs TRBV7-9 and TRBJ2-7; 10 nucleotides match TRBD1. Germline loops: CDR1 SEHNR, CDR2 FQNEAQ (reference sequence). This CDR3 has 14 residues. The junction had 6 bases not matched to a gene; V was cut back by 5 bases and J by 5 bases. CDR3 in DNA: TGTGCCAGCAGCGCGGGACAGGGGAGGGACGAGCAGTACTTC. Its protein product is CASSAGQGRDEQYF.

The V and J genes are TRBV13 and TRBJ2-3; 9 bases are shared with TRBD2. Germline V gene sequence: CDR1 PRHDT, CDR2 FYEKMQ (reference sequence). The CDR3 sequence is 15 residues long. V shed 6 bases and J 3 bases; nucleotides not matched to a gene: 7. CDR3 protein: CASRDLAGVTDTQYF. CDR3 coding DNA: TGTGCCAGCAGAGACTTAGCGGGAGTAACAGATACGCAGTATTTT.

The CDR3 protein is CASSYLDSPYEQYF. The CDR3 nucleotides read TGTGCCAGCAGTTATCTTGACAGCCCCTACGAGCAGTACTTC. The J gene is TRBJ2-7, the V gene TRBV27; a possible D gene is TRBD1 (5 bases). CDR3 length equals 14 residues. The V gene lost 4 bases and the J gene lost 2 bases, with 12 bases spanning the gap. Germline V CDR1 and CDR2: MNHEY, SMNVEV (reference sequence).

The V gene is TRBV6-5, the J gene TRBJ1-1; D is ambiguous. This CDR3 region has 14 residues. Trimming removed 8 bases from V and 1 base from J, with 14 bases in between. Germline CDR1 is MNHEY and CDR2 is SVGAGI. CDR3 coding DNA: TGTGCCAGCTTTGCAGGTTCCAGGAACACTGAAGCTTTCTTT. As protein: CASFAGSRNTEAFF.

V gene TRBV25-1 combines with J gene TRBJ2-2; TRBD2 agrees at 14 bases. The J segment lost 6 bases and the V segment lost 3 bases, leaving 3 bases of the junction unmatched. There are 16 residues in the CDR3. The V gene's germline CDR1 is MGHDK and CDR2 SYGVNS. This CDR3 is CASSDPGLAGAGELFF. CDR3 DNA: TGTGCCAGCAGTGACCCGGGACTAGCGGGAGCCGGGGAGCTGTTTTTT.

The gene calls are TRBV7-9 and TRBJ2-3, with a possible D match to TRBD2 (6 bases). The germline V gene encodes CDR1 SEHNR and CDR2 FQNEAQ (reference sequence). This CDR3 spans 15 amino acids. V was trimmed by 0 bases and J by 7 bases, leaving 14 bases between them. CDR3 nucleotide sequence: TGTGCCAGCAGCTTAGCGCGCGGGATCGATAATACGCAGTATTTT. Translated, it gives CASSLARGIDNTQYF.

This chain connects TRBV30 to TRBJ2-4, with D unresolved. CDR3 length equals 13 residues. Germline assignment: CDR1 GTSNPN and CDR2 SVGIG (reference sequence). Trimming shortened V by 4 bases and J by 2 bases, and 9 bases separated the two germline ends. CDR3 nucleotides: TGTGCCTGGACCCGAGGAACCAAAAACATTCAGTACTTC. This gives the protein CAWTRGTKNIQYF.

The rearrangement links TRBV7-8 to TRBJ1-1; no clear D gene. The V end was cut by 5 bases, the J end by 6 bases, with 13 bases between. The germline gives CDR1 SGHVS, CDR2 FQNEAQ. CDR3 length: 13 amino acids. The CDR3 reads CASSLRLEAEAFF. CDR3 in DNA: TGTGCCAGCAGCCTCCGGTTGGAGGCTGAAGCTTTCTTT.

This clone was seen a few times. The CDR3 reads CASSSRSGQPQHF. DNA of the CDR3: TGTGCCAGCAGCTCGCGATCGGGACAGCCCCAGCATTTT. This sequence joins TRBV7-8 and TRBJ1-5; D uncertain. CDR1 is SGHVS, CDR2 FQNEAQ, per germline. Trimming cost V 4 bases and J 7 bases, with 11 bases left between them. The CDR3 consists of 13 residues.